Included here is one TCR beta chain sequence, with context. A second PCR, run for roughly 6 to 11 cycles, used a sample-barcoded 5' primer plus a J-beta primer mix. Every cDNA was tagged by a template-switch adaptor with 12 random nucleotides. Using its own MiXCR run on the 5' RACE reads, TCRdb lists one record per CDR3 protein. The sample has about a million distinct CDR3 sequences, around 54% seen once; the top ten hold over 20%. This entry is derived from a study of blood T cells in healthy people across ages. Study background: In model experiments, template switching was able to capture about one barcoded beta molecule for every two T cells that were present.

The CDR3 runs 15 residues. Trimming took 7 bases from V and 7 from J; bases not matched to a gene: 12. The clonotype originates from a woman aged 55 to 70 in good health. The sample taken for sequencing was blood. The V gene is TRBV12-3 or TRBV12-4, the J gene TRBJ2-7; 11 bases fit TRBD1. The CDR3, as DNA: TGTGCCAGCACCACGGCCGGGACAGGGGGTGGTGAGCAGTACTTC. It codes for CASTTAGTGGGEQYF.